This T cell receptor (beta chain) was retrieved from a study of OX40 agonist ivuxolimab in advanced cancers. On the study more broadly: Anti-PD-1, anti-PD-L1 or anti-CTLA-4 therapy given earlier was allowed, and about 38% had some. The study's findings and limits: Both CD4+ and CD8+ T cell populations in blood had undergone clonal expansion by week 6 at 0.1 to 3.0 mg/kg.

Worth noting for this clone: Antigen: not known.

TCRdb keeps only in-frame clones here, not all; method: immunoSEQ multiplex PCR. The data contain around 92,000 clones, about 92% of them seen just once; the ten biggest clones take up 0.26%. V lost 3 bases and J lost 5, with 11 bases in between. This CDR3 has 14 residues. Germline CDR1 and CDR2: LNHDA and SQIVND (reference sequence). The TCR sequence derives from an adult with an advanced solid tumor such as melanoma, head and neck, liver or kidney cancer. V usage is TRBV19 and J usage is TRBJ1-5, with a weak D call TRBD1 (5 bases). The sequences come from CD4+ or CD8+ T cells sorted from blood, collected in a trial of the OX40 agonist ivuxolimab. The chain's CDR3 is CASSITGVDQPQHF. The CDR3 DNA sequence: TGTGCCAGTAGTATCACGGGGGTGGATCAGCCCCAGCATTTT.